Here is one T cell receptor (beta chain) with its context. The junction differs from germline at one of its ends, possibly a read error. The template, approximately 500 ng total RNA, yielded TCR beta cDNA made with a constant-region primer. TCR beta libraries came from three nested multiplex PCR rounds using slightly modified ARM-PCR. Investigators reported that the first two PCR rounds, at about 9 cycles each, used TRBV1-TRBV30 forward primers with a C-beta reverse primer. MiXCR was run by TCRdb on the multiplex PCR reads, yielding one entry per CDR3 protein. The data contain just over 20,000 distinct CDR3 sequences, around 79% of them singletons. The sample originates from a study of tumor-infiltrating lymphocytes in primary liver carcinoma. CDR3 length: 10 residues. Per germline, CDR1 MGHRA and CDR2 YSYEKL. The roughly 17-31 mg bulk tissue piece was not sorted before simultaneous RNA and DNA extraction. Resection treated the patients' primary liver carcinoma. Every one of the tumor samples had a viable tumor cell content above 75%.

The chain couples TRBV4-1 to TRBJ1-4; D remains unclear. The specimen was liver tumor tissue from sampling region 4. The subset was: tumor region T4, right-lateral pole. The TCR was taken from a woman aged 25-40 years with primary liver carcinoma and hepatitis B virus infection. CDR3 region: CTSGYEKPFF. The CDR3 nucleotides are TGCACCAGTGGCTACGAAAAACCGTTTTTT.